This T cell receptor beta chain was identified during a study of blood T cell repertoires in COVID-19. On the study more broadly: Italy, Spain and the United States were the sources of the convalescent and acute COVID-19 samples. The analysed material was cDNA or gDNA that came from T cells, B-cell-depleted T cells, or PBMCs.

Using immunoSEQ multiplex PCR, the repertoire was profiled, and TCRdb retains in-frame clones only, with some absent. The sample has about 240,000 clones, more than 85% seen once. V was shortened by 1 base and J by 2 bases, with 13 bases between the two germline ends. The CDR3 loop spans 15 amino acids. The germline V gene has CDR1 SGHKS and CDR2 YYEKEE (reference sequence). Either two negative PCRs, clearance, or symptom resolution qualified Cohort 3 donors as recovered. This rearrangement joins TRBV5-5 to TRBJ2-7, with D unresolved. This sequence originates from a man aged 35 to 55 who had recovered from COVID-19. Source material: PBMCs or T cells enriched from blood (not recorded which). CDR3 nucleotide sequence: TGTGCCAGCAGCTTGTTCGCTGCTTCAGCCTACGAGCAGTACTTC. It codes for CASSLFAASAYEQYF.